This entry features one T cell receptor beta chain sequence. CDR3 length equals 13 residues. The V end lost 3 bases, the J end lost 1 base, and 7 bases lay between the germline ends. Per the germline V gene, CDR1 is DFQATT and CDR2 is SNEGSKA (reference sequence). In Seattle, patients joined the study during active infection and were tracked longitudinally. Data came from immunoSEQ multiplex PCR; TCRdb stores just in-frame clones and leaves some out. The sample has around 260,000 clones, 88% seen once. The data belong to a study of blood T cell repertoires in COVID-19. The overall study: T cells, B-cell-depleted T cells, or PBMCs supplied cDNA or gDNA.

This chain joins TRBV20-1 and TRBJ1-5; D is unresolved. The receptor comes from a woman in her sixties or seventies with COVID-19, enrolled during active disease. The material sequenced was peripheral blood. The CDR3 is CSASLLSNQPQHF. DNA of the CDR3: TGCAGTGCTAGTCTACTGAGCAATCAGCCCCAGCATTTT.